This note documents a single T cell receptor beta chain sequence. Its antigen remains unknown. The record originates from a study of blood T cells in healthy people across ages. The wider study: About one barcoded beta molecule was captured per two T cells (by template switching). Study-level points and caveats: Roughly linearly, TCR beta diversity per million T cells fell as age increased.

Isolated PBMCs totaled at least 7 million in each sample. Alongside a J-beta primer mix, a sample-barcoded 5' primer served in a second PCR lasting roughly 6 to 11 cycles. Sequencing yielded, for each sample, at least 2.5 million paired-end reads carrying CDR3. TCRdb ran MiXCR on the 5' RACE reads and lists one entry per CDR3 protein. The repertoire includes over 1,500,000 distinct CDR3 sequences, approximately 39% of them detected once, and about 21% sits in the top ten. Germline V gives CDR1 DFQATT, CDR2 SNEGSKA (reference sequence). Trimming at V came to 6 bases and at J to 0 bases, leaving 12 bases not matched to a gene. This CDR3 region has 18 residues.

Material for sequencing was blood. This TCR was recovered from a human donor in good health. J is TRBJ2-5 and V is TRBV20-1; 14 nucleotides line up with TRBD2. CDR3 sequence: CSAETPGTSGGHQETQYF. DNA of the CDR3: TGCAGTGCCGAAACCCCCGGGACTAGCGGGGGCCACCAAGAGACCCAGTACTTC.